A selection of T cell receptor beta chains follows, all from one sample in a study of blood T cell repertoires in COVID-19. The repertoire was sequenced with immunoSEQ multiplex PCR; TCRdb's copy has only in-frame clones and lacks some. The table lists about 100,000 clones, 85% to 90% of them singletons. The sequenced sample consisted of peripheral blood. The receptors derive from a woman older than 75 with acute or convalescent COVID-19. The CDR3 runs from the conserved cysteine through the conserved F or W. A D gene is named only where the DNA matches it firmly. Rows may omit the clone size; those that give it use once, few, many or a size class.

size	D	V	J	DNA	CDR3
NA	TRBD2	TRBV27	TRBJ2-7	TGTGCCAGCAGAGAGCGGGGGGGCCATGTCTACGAGCAGTACTTC	CASRERGGHVYEQYF
NA	NA	TRBV12-3/TRBV12-4	TRBJ2-1	TGTGCCAGCAGCACCATCCTGGGCGATGAGCAGTTCTTC	CASSTILGDEQFF
NA	NA	TRBV7-9	TRBJ2-7	TGTGCCAGCAGATCCGACAAGTCCTACGAGCAGTACTTC	CASRSDKSYEQYF
NA	TRBD2	TRBV30	TRBJ2-3	TGTGCCTGGAGTCGTAGCGGGGTAGGCTATTTT	CAWSRSGVGYF
NA	TRBD1	TRBV24-1	TRBJ2-3	TGTGCCACCAGTGGACAGGGGTGGACAGATACGCAGTATTTT	CATSGQGWTDTQYF
NA	NA	TRBV5-4	TRBJ1-2	TGTGCCAGCAGCCGGGGGTCCGGCTCATATGGCTACACCTTC	CASSRGSGSYGYTF
NA	NA	TRBV7-9	TRBJ2-7	TGTGCCAGCAGCTTAGCGTCGTGGGACAAAACAGAGCGGTACTTC	CASSLASWDKTERYF
NA	NA	TRBV15	TRBJ2-3	TGTGCCACCAGCAGAGTAGGAGGACAGACAGATACGCAGTATTTT	CATSRVGGQTDTQYF
NA	TRBD2	TRBV2	TRBJ2-4	TGTGCCAGCAGTGATGTGTTGCGGGGGGTTTGGGACATTCAGTACTTC	CASSDVLRGVWDIQYF
NA	NA	TRBV2	TRBJ2-2	TGTGCCAGCAGTGAAGCATACGGGGAGCTGTTTTTT	CASSEAYGELFF
NA	NA	TRBV7-2	TRBJ2-1	TGTGCCAGCAGCTTAGCCGGGGGAGTTTACAATGAGCAGTTCTTC	CASSLAGGVYNEQFF
NA	TRBD2	TRBV4-2	TRBJ2-5	TGTGCCAGCAGCCAAGAGAGAGCGGGGGCAGAGACCCAGTACTTC	CASSQERAGAETQYF
NA	TRBD1	TRBV27	TRBJ1-2	TGTGCCAGCAGTTTAATGACAGGGGAAAGCTACACCTTC	CASSLMTGESYTF
once	NA	TRBV18	TRBJ2-7	TGTGCCAGCTCACTCAAGATCTCCGGGACATCCTACGAGCAGTACTTC	CASSLKISGTSYEQYF
NA	NA	TRBV9	TRBJ2-1	TGTGCGAGCGGAGAGATGAACGCCGCGACCAATGAGCAGTTCTTC	CASGEMNAATNEQFF
NA	NA	TRBV4-3	TRBJ1-1	TGCGCCAGCAGCCTCTACAGGGAGACTGAAGCTTTCTTT	CASSLYRETEAFF
NA	NA	TRBV10-3	TRBJ1-1	TGTGCCATCAGTGATAGTACAGGCTCTGAAGCTTTCTTT	CAISDSTGSEAFF
NA	NA	TRBV10-3	TRBJ1-1	TGTGCCACCTGGGACACCATGAACACTGAAGCTTTCTTT	CATWDTMNTEAFF